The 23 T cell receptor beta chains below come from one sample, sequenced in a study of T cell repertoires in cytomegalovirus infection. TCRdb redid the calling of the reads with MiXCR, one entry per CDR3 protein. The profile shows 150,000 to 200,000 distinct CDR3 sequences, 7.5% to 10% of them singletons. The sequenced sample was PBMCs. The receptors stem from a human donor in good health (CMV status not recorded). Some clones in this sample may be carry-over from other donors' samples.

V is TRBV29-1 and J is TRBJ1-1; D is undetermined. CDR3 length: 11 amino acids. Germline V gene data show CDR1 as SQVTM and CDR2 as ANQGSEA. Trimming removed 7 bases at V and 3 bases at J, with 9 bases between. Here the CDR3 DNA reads TGCAGCGGAATTGCGGACACTGAAGCTTTCTTT. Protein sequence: CSGIADTEAFF.

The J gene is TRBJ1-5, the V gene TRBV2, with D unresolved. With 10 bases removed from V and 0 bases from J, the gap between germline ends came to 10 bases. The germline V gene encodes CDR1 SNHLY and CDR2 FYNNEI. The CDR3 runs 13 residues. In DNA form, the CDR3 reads TGTGCCAACTTCCCAGATAGCAATCAGCCCCAGCATTTT. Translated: CANFPDSNQPQHF.

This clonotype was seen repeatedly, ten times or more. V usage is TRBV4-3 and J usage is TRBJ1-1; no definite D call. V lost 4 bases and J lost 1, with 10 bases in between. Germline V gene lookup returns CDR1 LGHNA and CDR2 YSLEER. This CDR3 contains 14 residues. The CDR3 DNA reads TGCGCCAGCAGCCCTACCTTGGAGAACACTGAAGCTTTCTTT. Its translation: CASSPTLENTEAFF.

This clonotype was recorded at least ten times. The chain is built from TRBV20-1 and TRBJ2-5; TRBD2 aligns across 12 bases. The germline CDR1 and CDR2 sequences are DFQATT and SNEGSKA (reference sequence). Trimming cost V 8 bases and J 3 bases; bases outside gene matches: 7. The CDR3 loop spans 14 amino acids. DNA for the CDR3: TGCAGTCTCCGGACTAGCGGGGCTGAAGAGACCCAGTACTTC. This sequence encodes CSLRTSGAEETQYF.

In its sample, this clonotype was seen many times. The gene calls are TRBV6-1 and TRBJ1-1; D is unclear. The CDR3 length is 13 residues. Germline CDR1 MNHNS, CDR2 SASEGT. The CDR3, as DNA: TGTGCTTTGGTTGTTTTAAGGGACACTGAAGCTTTCTTT. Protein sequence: CALVVLRDTEAFF.

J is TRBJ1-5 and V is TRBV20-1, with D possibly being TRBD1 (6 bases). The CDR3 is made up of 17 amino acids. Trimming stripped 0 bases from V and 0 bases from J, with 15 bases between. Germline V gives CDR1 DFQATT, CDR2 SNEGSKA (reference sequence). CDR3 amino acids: CSARDPMGAFSNQPQHF. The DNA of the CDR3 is TGCAGTGCTAGAGACCCAATGGGGGCTTTTAGCAATCAGCCCCAGCATTTT.

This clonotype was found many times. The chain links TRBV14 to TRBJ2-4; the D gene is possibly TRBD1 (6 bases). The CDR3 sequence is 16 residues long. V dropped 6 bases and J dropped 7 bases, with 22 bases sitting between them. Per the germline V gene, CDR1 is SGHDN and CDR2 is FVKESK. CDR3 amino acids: CASRLRLQGARNIQYF. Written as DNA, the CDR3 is TGTGCCAGCAGACTCCGGCTACAGGGAGCTCGGAACATTCAGTACTTC.

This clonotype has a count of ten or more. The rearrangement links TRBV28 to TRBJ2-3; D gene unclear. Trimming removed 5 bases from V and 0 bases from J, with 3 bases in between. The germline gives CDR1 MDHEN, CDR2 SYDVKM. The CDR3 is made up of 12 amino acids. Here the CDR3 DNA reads TGTGCCAGCAGTCACAGCACAGATACGCAGTATTTT. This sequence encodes CASSHSTDTQYF.

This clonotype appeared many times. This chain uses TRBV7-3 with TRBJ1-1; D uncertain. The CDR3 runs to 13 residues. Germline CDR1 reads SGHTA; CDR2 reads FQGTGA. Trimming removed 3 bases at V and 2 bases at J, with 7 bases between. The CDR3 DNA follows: TGTGCCAGCAGCTTTTCCGCTAACACTGAAGCTTTCTTT. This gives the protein CASSFSANTEAFF.

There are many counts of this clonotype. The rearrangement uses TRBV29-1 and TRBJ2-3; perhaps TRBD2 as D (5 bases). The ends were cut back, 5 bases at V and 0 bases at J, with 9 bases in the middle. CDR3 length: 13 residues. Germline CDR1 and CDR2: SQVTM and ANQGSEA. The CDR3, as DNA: TGCAGCGTTCGGCGGACTAGCACAGATACGCAGTATTTT. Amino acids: CSVRRTSTDTQYF.

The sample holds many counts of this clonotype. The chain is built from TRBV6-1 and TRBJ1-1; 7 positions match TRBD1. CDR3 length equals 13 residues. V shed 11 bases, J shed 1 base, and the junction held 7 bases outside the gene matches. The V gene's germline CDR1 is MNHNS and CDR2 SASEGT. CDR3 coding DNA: TGTGCCGCCAGCGGGACAGCGAACACTGAAGCTTTCTTT. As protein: CAASGTANTEAFF.

The CDR3 is CSADQGGIGNQPQHF. The CDR3 coding sequence is TGCAGTGCGGATCAGGGCGGCATAGGCAATCAGCCCCAGCATTTT. The V gene is TRBV20-1, the J gene TRBJ1-5, with a tentative D call TRBD1 (5 bases). The CDR3 length is 15 residues. Germline V gene lookup returns CDR1 DFQATT and CDR2 SNEGSKA (reference sequence). Trimming removed 6 bases at V and 2 bases at J, with 17 bases between.

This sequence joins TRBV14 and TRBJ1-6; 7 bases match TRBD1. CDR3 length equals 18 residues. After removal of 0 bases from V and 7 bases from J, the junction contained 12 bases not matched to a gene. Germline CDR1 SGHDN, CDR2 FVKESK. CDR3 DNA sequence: TGTGCCAGCAGCCAAGAGGAGCACAGGGGCGCGTACAATTCACCCCTCCACTTT. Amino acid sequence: CASSQEEHRGAYNSPLHF.

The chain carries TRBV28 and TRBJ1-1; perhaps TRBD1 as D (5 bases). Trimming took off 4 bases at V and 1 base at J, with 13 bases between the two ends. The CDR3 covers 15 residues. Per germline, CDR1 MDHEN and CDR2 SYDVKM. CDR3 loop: CASSYFGDPNTEAFF. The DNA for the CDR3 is TGTGCCAGCAGTTACTTTGGGGACCCGAACACTGAAGCTTTCTTT.

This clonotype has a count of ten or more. In DNA, the CDR3 is TGCGCCAGCAGCCAAGATACCCGCCTAGCGGGAGTCGATACGCAGTATTTT. Translating it yields CASSQDTRLAGVDTQYF. The V call is TRBV4-3, the J call TRBJ2-3; 10 positions agree with TRBD2. CDR1 is LGHNA and CDR2 is YSLEER in the germline V gene. With V trimmed by 0 bases and J by 6 bases, 9 bases remained unmatched. CDR3 length equals 17 residues.

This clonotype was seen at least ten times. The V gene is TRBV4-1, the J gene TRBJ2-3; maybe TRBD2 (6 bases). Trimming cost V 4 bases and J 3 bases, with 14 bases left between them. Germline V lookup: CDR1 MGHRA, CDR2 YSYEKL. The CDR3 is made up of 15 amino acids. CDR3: CASSLQESGTDTQYF. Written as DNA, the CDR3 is TGCGCCAGCAGCCTACAGGAAAGCGGGACAGATACGCAGTATTTT.

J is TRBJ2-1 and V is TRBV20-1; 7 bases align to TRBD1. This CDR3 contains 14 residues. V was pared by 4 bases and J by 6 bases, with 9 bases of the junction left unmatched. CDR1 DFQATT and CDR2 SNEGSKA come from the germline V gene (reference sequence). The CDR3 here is CSAKEIPGGNEQFF. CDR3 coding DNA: TGCAGTGCTAAAGAAATACCAGGGGGCAATGAGCAGTTCTTC.

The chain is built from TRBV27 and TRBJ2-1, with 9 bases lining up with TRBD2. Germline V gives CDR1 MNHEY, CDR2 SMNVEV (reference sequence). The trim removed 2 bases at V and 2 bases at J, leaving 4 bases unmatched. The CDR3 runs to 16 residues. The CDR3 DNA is TGTGCCAGCAGTTTAACCGGACTAGCGCCCTACAATGAGCAGTTCTTC. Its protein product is CASSLTGLAPYNEQFF.

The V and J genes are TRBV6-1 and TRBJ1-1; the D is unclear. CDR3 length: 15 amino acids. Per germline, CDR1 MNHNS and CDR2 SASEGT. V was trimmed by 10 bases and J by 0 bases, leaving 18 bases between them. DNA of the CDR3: TGTGCCACCCTCCGCCGAGAGATCCTGAACACTGAAGCTTTCTTT. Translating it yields CATLRREILNTEAFF.

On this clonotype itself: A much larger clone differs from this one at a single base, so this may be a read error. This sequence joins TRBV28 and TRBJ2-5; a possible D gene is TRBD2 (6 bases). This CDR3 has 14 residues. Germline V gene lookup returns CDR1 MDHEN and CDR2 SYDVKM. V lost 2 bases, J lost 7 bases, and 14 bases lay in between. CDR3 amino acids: CASSLTTREGTQYF. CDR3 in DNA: TGTGCCAGCAGTTTAACGACTAGGGAAGGGACCCAGTACTTC.

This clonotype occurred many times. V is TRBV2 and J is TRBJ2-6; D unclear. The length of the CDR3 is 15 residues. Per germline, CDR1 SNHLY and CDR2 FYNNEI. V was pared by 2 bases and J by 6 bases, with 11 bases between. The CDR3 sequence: CASSEQANVANVLTF. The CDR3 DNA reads TGTGCCAGCAGTGAACAGGCGAATGTGGCCAACGTCCTGACTTTC.

The CDR3 DNA is TGTGCCTGGAGGAACAGAGAGTCTGGGGCCAACGTCCTGACTTTC. Protein: CAWRNRESGANVLTF. The V gene is TRBV30, the J gene TRBJ2-6; D unresolved. This CDR3 is built from 15 residues. Trimming removed 3 bases from V and 1 base from J, with 10 bases in between. Germline CDR1 is GTSNPN and CDR2 is SVGIG (reference sequence).

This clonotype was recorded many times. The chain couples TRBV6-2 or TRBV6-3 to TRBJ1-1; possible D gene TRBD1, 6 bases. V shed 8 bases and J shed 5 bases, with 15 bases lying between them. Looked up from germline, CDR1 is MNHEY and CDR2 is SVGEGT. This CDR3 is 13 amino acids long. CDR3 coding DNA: TGTGCCAGCCAGACAGGTGTTGGAACTGAAGCTTTCTTT. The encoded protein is CASQTGVGTEAFF.